These T cell receptor beta chains were read from a single sample in a study of Ad26.COV2.S vaccination and SARS-CoV-2 variants. Repertoires were generated with immunoSEQ multiplex PCR, while TCRdb's copy carries only in-frame clones and drops some. The table shows approximately 480,000 clones, with 87% occurring only once. The sample consisted of peripheral blood, taken in a trial of Ad26.COV2.S vaccine versus placebo. The receptors shown here come from a person between 18 and 65 years old who received the Ad26.COV2.S COVID-19 vaccine or a placebo. The CDR3 runs from the conserved cysteine through the conserved F or W. The order of the fields is clone size, CDR3 length, D gene, V gene, J gene, CDR3 DNA, CDR3 protein. D genes are given only for firm matches. Clone size is not always given. Where it is, it says once, few, many or a class for expanded clones.

>-|13|-|TRBV6-5|TRBJ1-4
TGTGCCAGCAGTATAACTGTTAGGGAAAAACTGTTTTTT
CASSITVREKLFF
>-|15|TRBD1|TRBV4-3|TRBJ1-2
TGCGCCAGCAGCCAAGAAGGAGGGGGCAACTATGGCTACACCTTC
CASSQEGGGNYGYTF
>few|16|-|TRBV15|TRBJ1-4
TGTGCCACCAGCAGATTTGGTACAGGGACGGCGGAAAAACTGTTTTTT
CATSRFGTGTAEKLFF
>-|14|TRBD1|TRBV28|TRBJ1-1
TGTGCCAGCAGTTTCCCCGGGACAGGGGGCGCAGCTTTCTTT
CASSFPGTGGAAFF
>-|15|-|TRBV3-1/TRBV3-2|TRBJ2-7
TGTGCCAGCAGCCAAGACAGGGCCTCGACCTACGAGCAGTACTTC
CASSQDRASTYEQYF
>-|14|-|TRBV7-9|TRBJ2-1
TGTGCCAGCAGGGGGAGGAGGACCCACAATGAGCAGTTCTTC
CASRGRRTHNEQFF
>once|16|TRBD2|TRBV6-6|TRBJ2-7
TGTGCCAGCAGTCCACTACGGCTAGCGGGACCCTACGAGCAGTACTTC
CASSPLRLAGPYEQYF
>-|16|TRBD2|TRBV9|TRBJ2-1
TGTGCCAGCAGCGTAGGTGTTTGGCTAGCGGGGAATGAGCAGTTCTTC
CASSVGVWLAGNEQFF
>once|15|TRBD2|TRBV5-1|TRBJ2-7
TGCGCCAGCAGCCGGGGGGTAGGGGTCTCCTACGAGCAGTACTTC
CASSRGVGVSYEQYF
>-|13|-|TRBV7-9|TRBJ2-7
TGTGCCAGCAGCATAGGACAGATCTACGAGCAGTACTTC
CASSIGQIYEQYF
>once|15|-|TRBV28|TRBJ1-5
TGTGCCAGCAGTCCTACCCAGGGGAGCAATCAGCCCCAGCATTTT
CASSPTQGSNQPQHF
>-|15|TRBD2|TRBV5-1|TRBJ2-1
TGCGCCAGCAGCTTCGGGAGGGCCTTGTTCGATGAGCAGTTCTTC
CASSFGRALFDEQFF
>-|12|-|TRBV6-2/TRBV6-3|TRBJ2-7
TGTGCCAGCAGTTACGAAGTGCGCGAGCAGTACTTC
CASSYEVREQYF
>-|14|-|TRBV7-2|TRBJ2-5
TGTGCCAGCAGCTTATACGCGGCTCAAGAGACCCAGTACTTC
CASSLYAAQETQYF
>-|15|-|TRBV4-1|TRBJ2-3
TGCGCCAGCAGGTACAGGGAGTCGACTCTGGATACGCAGTATTTT
CASRYRESTLDTQYF
>-|13|-|TRBV5-6|TRBJ1-4
TGTGCCAGCAGCCCGGACCTGAATGAAAAACTGTTTTTT
CASSPDLNEKLFF
>-|15|TRBD2|TRBV5-1|TRBJ2-5
TGCGCCAGCAGCCCCAATAGCGGGGCGGGTGAGACCCAGTACTTC
CASSPNSGAGETQYF
>-|18|TRBD2|TRBV24-1|TRBJ2-5
TGTGCCACCAGTGATTGGGGGACTAGCGGGAGCGCGGGGGAGACCCAGTACTTC
CATSDWGTSGSAGETQYF
>-|14|TRBD1|TRBV19|TRBJ1-4
TGTGCCAGTAGGACCGGACAGGGCAATGAAAAACTGTTTTTT
CASRTGQGNEKLFF
>-|15|-|TRBV7-9|TRBJ2-7
TGTGCCAGCAGCTCCCCCCAGTCGAGCTCCTACGAGCAGTACTTC
CASSSPQSSSYEQYF
>-|12|TRBD2|TRBV15|TRBJ2-1
TGTGCCACCAGCATGACTAGCGGCGAGCAGTTCTTC
CATSMTSGEQFF
>-|14|-|TRBV7-2|TRBJ2-7
TGTGCCAGCAGCTTAGTTGGCGGCGACTACGAGCAGTACTTC
CASSLVGGDYEQYF
>-|15|-|TRBV5-1|TRBJ2-3
TGCGCCAGCAGCCCTGCGGCGGGGAACACAGATACGCAGTATTTT
CASSPAAGNTDTQYF
>few|14|-|TRBV30|TRBJ1-1
TGTGCCTGGGGCACGTGGGCAGGCGACACTGAAGCTTTCTTT
CAWGTWAGDTEAFF
>-|15|TRBD2|TRBV27|TRBJ2-3
TGTGCCAGCACCTCCGGGACTAGCTTTATCCATACGCAGTATTTT
CASTSGTSFIHTQYF
>-|15|-|TRBV12-2|TRBJ2-2
TGTGCAAGTCGCCCAGAAAGGGGGAACACCGGGGAGCTGTTTTTT
CASRPERGNTGELFF
>few|15|-|TRBV5-1|TRBJ1-2
TGCGCCAGCAGCACGAGTCCACCCCCAAACTATGGCTACACCTTC
CASSTSPPPNYGYTF
>-|13|-|TRBV28|TRBJ2-3
TGTGCAACCACTGCGGCGGGCACAGATACGCAGTATTTT
CATTAAGTDTQYF
>-|13|-|TRBV19|TRBJ1-1
TGTGCCAGTAAGGGGGTAGGGGGCACTGAAGCTTTCTTT
CASKGVGGTEAFF